One and the same sample provided the 20 T cell receptor beta chains below, sequenced in a study of graft-versus-host responses after intestinal transplantation. The table came from immunoSEQ multiplex PCR; TCRdb's copy has only in-frame clones and leaves some out. Of about 120,000 clones in the sample, around 93% were seen once. Their antigens are not known. The sample consisted of unstimulated CD4+ T cells sorted from spleen or lymph node cells, taken before intestinal transplant. Every receptor here comes from a human donor who received an intestinal transplant.

CDR3 in DNA: TGCGCCAGCAGCCGGGCCGGGTCCTACACAGATACGCAGTATTTT. Residues: CASSRAGSYTDTQYF. V is TRBV5-1 and J is TRBJ2-3; D uncertain. The CDR3 extends over 15 amino acids. Trimming removed 4 bases from V and 2 bases from J, with 14 bases in between. Germline assignment: CDR1 SGHRS and CDR2 YFSETQ.

The chain joins TRBV6-5 to TRBJ1-1, with unresolved D. This CDR3 has 13 residues. Germline assignment: CDR1 MNHEY and CDR2 SVGAGI. Trimming cost V 0 bases and J 11 bases, with 13 bases left between them. CDR3: CASSYSSTGWAFF. The CDR3 DNA reads TGTGCCAGCAGTTACTCGAGTACGGGTTGGGCTTTCTTT.

J is TRBJ2-7 and V is TRBV15; D may be TRBD1 or TRBD2 (6 bases each). Trimming removed 5 bases from V and 6 bases from J, with 17 bases in between. The CDR3 is 14 residues long. Germline loops: CDR1 LNHNV, CDR2 YYDKDF (reference sequence). CDR3 bases: TGTGCCACCAGCGGGGGGCTAGCCCGAAGCGAGCAGTACTTC. This translates into CATSGGLARSEQYF.

The rearrangement uses TRBV5-4 and TRBJ2-1; the D gene is possibly TRBD1 (5 bases). Germline V gives CDR1 SGHNT, CDR2 YYREEE (reference sequence). The germline V and J ends were trimmed by 3 bases and 9 bases, with 19 bases remaining between them. This CDR3 spans 15 amino acids. CDR3 sequence reads: CASSSPGQGMGEQFF. The CDR3 nucleotides read TGTGCCAGCAGCTCCCCAGGGCAAGGAATGGGTGAGCAGTTCTTC.

The genes are TRBV20-1 and TRBJ2-5, with a tentative D call TRBD2 (6 bases). The germline gives CDR1 DFQATT, CDR2 SNEGSKA (reference sequence). The CDR3 loop spans 11 amino acids. Trimming removed 7 bases from V and 3 bases from J, with 9 bases in between. CDR3 loop: CSGTMEETQYF. Written as DNA, the CDR3 is TGCAGTGGGACTATGGAAGAGACCCAGTACTTC.

This clone was found a few times. V usage is TRBV6-1 and J usage is TRBJ1-3; TRBD1 is a possible D gene (5 bases). This CDR3 is built from 15 residues. Germline V gene lookup returns CDR1 MNHNS and CDR2 SASEGT. V was trimmed by 6 bases and J by 1 base, leaving 13 bases between them. Here the CDR3 DNA reads TGTGCCAGCAGCCCGGGACTCGGATCTGGAAACACCATATATTTT. This encodes CASSPGLGSGNTIYF.

The chain is built from TRBV19 and TRBJ2-5; no firm D call. V gave up 5 bases and J gave up 4 bases, with 11 bases separating them. The CDR3 has 13 residues. The germline V gene encodes CDR1 LNHDA and CDR2 SQIVND (reference sequence). In nucleotides, the CDR3 is TGTGCCAGTAGTCCCAGGAAAAGAGAGACCCAGTACTTC. Its protein is CASSPRKRETQYF. The variable domain in full, completed from reference TRBV19 and TRBJ2-5, reads DGGITQSPKYLFRKEGQNVTLSCEQNLNHDAMYWYRQDPGQGLRLIYYSQIVNDFQKGDIAEGYSVSREKKESFPLTVTSAQKNPTAFYLCASSPRKRETQYFGPGTRLLVL.

The chain uses TRBV6-5 and TRBJ2-5, with D possibly TRBD2 on 5 matching bases. The J call may be faulty, since TRBJ2-7 better matches the DNA end. This CDR3 is built from 15 residues. CDR1 is MNHEY, CDR2 SVGAGI, per germline. The CDR3 region is CASRPKRRPDYEQYF. CDR3 in DNA: TGTGCCAGCAGGCCCAAGAGGAGGCCCGACTACGAGCAGTACTTC.

The V gene is TRBV27, the J gene TRBJ2-7; D ambiguous. Germline-derived CDR1 and CDR2 are MNHEY and SMNVEV (reference sequence). The CDR3 totals 14 residues. The V gene lost 5 bases and the J gene lost 3 bases, with 14 bases spanning the gap. The CDR3 sequence: CASSKTGLFYEQYF. In DNA form, the CDR3 reads TGTGCCAGCAGTAAGACGGGTCTATTCTACGAGCAGTACTTC.

V is TRBV6-5 and J is TRBJ2-1; 7 bases line up with TRBD1. The trim removed 5 bases at V and 9 bases at J, leaving 10 bases unmatched. This CDR3 is 14 amino acids long. The germline gives CDR1 MNHEY, CDR2 SVGAGI. The CDR3 coding sequence is TGTGCCAGCAGTCTAACCCCGACAGGGTTTGAGCAGTTCTTC. Encoded protein: CASSLTPTGFEQFF.

The chain has TRBV5-6 and TRBJ2-1, with no clear D. The CDR3 length is 14 residues. V lost 5 bases and J lost 7, with 16 bases in between. In germline, CDR1 is SGHDT, CDR2 YYEEEE. Here the CDR3 reads CASRAGRADNEQFF. DNA for the CDR3: TGTGCCAGCAGGGCCGGCCGCGCAGATAATGAGCAGTTCTTC. Filled out from reference TRBV5-6 and TRBJ2-1, the complete variable domain reads DAGVTQSPTHLIKTRGQQVTLRCSPKSGHDTVSWYQQALGQGPQFIFQYYEEEERQRGNFPDRFSGHQFPNYSSELNVNALLLGDSALYLCASRAGRADNEQFFGPGTRLTVL.

The chain links TRBV30 to TRBJ1-5; D is possibly TRBD1 (6 bases). V lost 1 base and J 7 bases, leaving 17 bases between the germline ends. This CDR3 contains 15 residues. CDR1 GTSNPN and CDR2 SVGIG come from the germline V gene (reference sequence). The CDR3 loop is CAWSDLRGGRQPQHF. The DNA for the CDR3 is TGTGCCTGGAGTGACCTCAGGGGAGGGAGACAGCCCCAGCATTTT. Full variable domain (missing parts from reference TRBV30 and TRBJ1-5): SQTIHQWPATLVQPVGSPLSLECTVEGTSNPNLYWYRQAAGRGLQLLFYSVGIGQISSEVPQNLSASRPQDRQFILSSKKLLLSDSGFYLCAWSDLRGGRQPQHFGDGTRLSIL.

The rearrangement links TRBV23-1 to TRBJ2-7; D is possibly TRBD1 or TRBD2 (5 bases each). TRBV23-1 is treated as an ORF (open reading frame) with a function not yet certain. Trimming took off 3 bases at V and 4 bases at J, with 16 bases between the two ends. This CDR3 has 15 residues. The CDR3 coding sequence is TGCGCCAGCAGTCACCTCACCGGGACCCAATACGAGCAGTACTTC. Residues: CASSHLTGTQYEQYF.

This sequence joins TRBV9 and TRBJ2-5; TRBD1 matches 7 bases. The J segment lost 9 bases and the V segment lost 0 bases, leaving 2 bases of the junction unmatched. The CDR3 contains 12 residues. CDR1 is SGDLS and CDR2 is YYNGEE in the germline V gene. CDR3 coding DNA: TGTGCCAGCAGCGTAGAACAGGGGCCCCAGTACTTC. This codes for CASSVEQGPQYF.

The count of this clone is one. This chain links TRBV30 with TRBJ1-3; unclear D gene. V shed 5 bases and J shed 0 bases, with 2 bases lying between them. CDR1 and CDR2 (germline): GTSNPN, SVGIG (reference sequence). The CDR3 spans 11 residues. CDR3 sequence reads: CAWASGNTIYF. CDR3 coding DNA: TGTGCCTGGGCCTCTGGAAACACCATATATTTT. Full variable domain (missing parts from reference TRBV30 and TRBJ1-3): SQTIHQWPATLVQPVGSPLSLECTVEGTSNPNLYWYRQAAGRGLQLLFYSVGIGQISSEVPQNLSASRPQDRQFILSSKKLLLSDSGFYLCAWASGNTIYFGEGSWLTVV.

The chain is built from TRBV23-1 and TRBJ2-2; TRBD1 aligns across 7 bases. TRBV23-1 is marked as an open reading frame, function uncertain. The V and J ends lost 7 bases and 7 bases, in that order; junction bases with no gene match: 9. CDR3 length: 14 residues. The CDR3 sequence is CASMRGGYGGELFF. In DNA, the CDR3 is TGCGCCAGCATGAGAGGGGGCTATGGCGGGGAGCTGTTTTTT.

This chain joins TRBV6-4 and TRBJ1-2, with a possible D match to TRBD1 (6 bases). With 6 bases removed from V and 3 bases from J, the gap between germline ends came to 14 bases. Per the germline V gene, CDR1 is MRHNA and CDR2 is SNTAGT. The length of the CDR3 is 14 residues. The DNA for the CDR3 is TGTGCCAGCAGACGAGGGGGGTCGGACTATGGCTACACCTTC. This translates into CASRRGGSDYGYTF.

This sequence joins TRBV5-1 and TRBJ2-3; weak D call: TRBD1 (5 bases). The CDR3 is 17 amino acids. Germline values: CDR1 SGHRS, CDR2 YFSETQ. Trimming cost V 0 bases and J 0 bases, with 14 bases left between them. As DNA, the CDR3 is TGCGCCAGCAGCTTGGCGGCAGGGTCCGCTAGCACAGATACGCAGTATTTT. It translates to CASSLAAGSASTDTQYF.

In this sample, this clone turned up once. This sequence joins TRBV21-1 and TRBJ2-4. TRBV21-1 is a known pseudogene. The length of the CDR3 is 17 residues. The CDR3 region is CASSKRWGGGHKNIQYF. The CDR3 DNA follows: TGTGCCAGCAGCAAAAGATGGGGCGGCGGGCATAAAAACATTCAGTACTTC.

This clone appeared once. J is TRBJ2-7 and V is TRBV4-2; unclear D gene. V lost 3 bases and J 0 bases, leaving 9 bases between the germline ends. Germline-derived CDR1 and CDR2 are LGHNA and YNFKEQ. This CDR3 contains 14 residues. CDR3 sequence: CASSHRTASYEQYF. CDR3 coding DNA: TGTGCCAGCAGCCATCGCACCGCCTCCTACGAGCAGTACTTC.